Below are 9 T cell receptor beta chains sequenced from a single sample in a study of shared clonotypes between healthy human individuals. The data were produced by immunoSEQ multiplex PCR, yet TCRdb's version contains in-frame clones alone and is incomplete. The data contain about 990,000 clones, 75% to 85% of them singletons. Material for sequencing was memory CD4+ T cells from PBMCs. As for subset: CD45RA-negative fraction. The receptors derive from a man aged 18 to 29 in good health. Some clones in this sample may be carry-over from other donors' samples.

V gene TRBV18 combines with J gene TRBJ2-5; no reliable D call. There are 12 residues in the CDR3. Germline CDR1 reads KGHSH; CDR2 reads LQKENI. V lost 4 bases to trimming and J lost 2 bases, with 5 bases between them. CDR3 sequence: CASSQQQETQYF. CDR3 in DNA: TGTGCCAGCTCACAACAGCAAGAGACCCAGTACTTC.

At least ten counts were recorded for this clone. CDR3 sequence reads: CASSLYYPVGGYGYTF. CDR3 nucleotides: TGTGCCAGCAGTCTATACTACCCCGTAGGCGGCTATGGCTACACCTTC. V is TRBV28 and J is TRBJ1-2; D is uncertain. Looked up from germline, CDR1 is MDHEN and CDR2 is SYDVKM. Trimming stripped 5 bases from V and 4 bases from J, with 20 bases between. The CDR3 contains 16 residues.

V is TRBV19 and J is TRBJ2-7, with TRBD1 matching 10 bases. J lost 9 bases, V lost 7 bases, and 12 bases had no gene match. Per the germline V gene, CDR1 is LNHDA and CDR2 is SQIVND (reference sequence). The CDR3 consists of 14 residues. The CDR3 coding sequence is TGTGCCAGTAAGGCCGGGACAGGGGCTACGATGCAGTACTTC. Protein product: CASKAGTGATMQYF.

This clone was counted between two and nine times. The chain couples TRBV10-3 to TRBJ2-7; no reliable D call. Germline CDR1 reads ENHRY; CDR2 reads SYGVKD. The CDR3 has 12 residues. The ends were cut back, 8 bases at V and 2 bases at J, with 10 bases in the middle. The CDR3 DNA reads TGTGCCATCGCCGAACAGACCTACGAGCAGTACTTC. Translating gives CAIAEQTYEQYF.

This clone was observed a single time. V usage is TRBV6-6 and J usage is TRBJ1-1; D gene uncertain. Looked up from germline, CDR1 is MNHNY and CDR2 is SVGAGI (reference sequence). The CDR3 extends over 14 amino acids. V was pared by 5 bases and J by 5 bases, with 15 bases between. The CDR3 loop is CASSPRQFGTEAFF. CDR3 in DNA: TGTGCCAGCAGTCCCCGACAATTTGGTACTGAAGCTTTCTTT.

The chain uses TRBV9 and TRBJ2-3; 7 positions agree with TRBD2. The V gene's germline CDR1 is SGDLS and CDR2 YYNGEE. The junction had 10 bases not matched to a gene; V was cut back by 4 bases and J by 5 bases. This CDR3 spans 15 amino acids. CDR3 sequence reads: CASSKGTTAGDTQYF. The CDR3, as DNA: TGTGCCAGCAGCAAGGGGACTACAGCTGGAGATACGCAGTATTTT.

This clone was picked up many times. Additional DNA sequences in this sample encode the identical CDR3. The chain employs TRBV30 and TRBJ2-5; no clear D gene. Per germline, CDR1 GTSNPN and CDR2 SVGIG (reference sequence). Trimming cost V 4 bases and J 0 bases, with 6 bases left between them. This CDR3 spans 12 amino acids. This chain's CDR3 is CAWKPNQETQYF. As DNA, the CDR3 is TGTGCCTGGAAACCGAACCAAGAGACCCAGTACTTC.

The rearrangement uses TRBV10-3 and TRBJ2-1; 11 bases match TRBD1. CDR3 size: 19 residues. Germline lookup yields CDR1 ENHRY and CDR2 SYGVKD. Unmatched junction bases numbered 13, after V lost 6 bases and J lost 0 bases. CDR3 nucleotides: TGTGCCATCAGAATCACCGGGACAGGGGGTTCTCACTCCTACAATGAGCAGTTCTTC. Translation gives CAIRITGTGGSHSYNEQFF.

Only one count was recorded for this clone. The rearrangement links TRBV7-8 to TRBJ2-6; D tentatively fits TRBD1 or TRBD2 (5 bases each). Trimming removed 4 bases from V and 0 bases from J, with 13 bases in between. The CDR3 consists of 17 residues. Germline values: CDR1 SGHVS, CDR2 FQNEAQ. This chain's CDR3 is CASSWDLSSSGANVLTF. The DNA of the CDR3 is TGTGCCAGCAGCTGGGACCTTTCTAGCTCTGGGGCCAACGTCCTGACTTTC.